This TCR beta chain was captured in a study of blood T cell repertoires in COVID-19. Whole-study context: Acute and convalescent COVID-19 samples came from the United States, Italy and Spain.

Germline V gene lookup returns CDR1 SGHAT and CDR2 FQNNGV. This CDR3 comprises 16 residues. V lost 3 bases to trimming and J lost 0 bases, with 15 bases between them. Produced via immunoSEQ multiplex PCR; TCRdb's table is partial and in-frame only. This table holds roughly 74,000 clones, approximately 84% found once. Sequenced sample: peripheral blood. The J gene is TRBJ2-7, the V gene TRBV11-2, with a possible D match to TRBD1 (5 bases). This clonotype was obtained from a man between 70 and 80 years old with acute or convalescent COVID-19. CDR3 coding DNA: TGTGCCAGCAGCTTCGAGTGGCAGGGTGGCTCCTACGAGCAGTACTTC. Translation gives CASSFEWQGGSYEQYF.